Each of the 12 T cell receptor beta chains below was sequenced from the same sample in a study of blood T cell repertoires in COVID-19. Repertoires were generated with immunoSEQ multiplex PCR, while TCRdb's copy carries only in-frame clones and drops some. The sample shows over 100,000 clones, around nine tenths of them seen only once. The specimen sequenced was peripheral blood. The origin of the receptors is a woman between 65 and 79 years old with COVID-19, enrolled during active disease.

This clone was counted a few times. This chain links TRBV9 with TRBJ1-5; D is perhaps TRBD1 (5 bases). Trimming stripped 0 bases from V and 6 bases from J, with 13 bases between. This CDR3 contains 15 residues. Germline-derived CDR1 and CDR2 are SGDLS and YYNGEE. The DNA for the CDR3 is TGTGCCAGCAGCGTAGACAGCGGGGGGGTTCAGCCCCAGCATTTT. It yields the protein CASSVDSGGVQPQHF.

This chain links TRBV28 with TRBJ1-1, with 12 bases fitting TRBD1. The J segment lost 3 bases and the V segment lost 8 bases, leaving 31 bases of the junction unmatched. The CDR3 is made up of 23 amino acids. The germline V gene has CDR1 MDHEN and CDR2 SYDVKM. The CDR3: CASDPNMGRGWAGTGGFYTEAFF. CDR3 bases: TGTGCCAGCGACCCAAATATGGGTAGGGGTTGGGCCGGGACAGGGGGCTTCTACACTGAAGCTTTCTTT.

The chain uses TRBV10-3 and TRBJ2-7; perhaps TRBD1 as D (6 bases). The germline gives CDR1 ENHRY, CDR2 SYGVKD. V gave up 4 bases and J gave up 2 bases, with 15 bases separating them. This CDR3 has 15 residues. As DNA, the CDR3 is TGTGCCATCAGTGCAGGGGCCGACTCACCCTACGAGCAGTACTTC. Its translation is CAISAGADSPYEQYF.

This clone appeared a single time. This chain joins TRBV5-1 and TRBJ1-3; D possibly corresponds to TRBD1 (5 bases). The CDR3 runs 15 residues. In germline, CDR1 is SGHRS, CDR2 YFSETQ. Trimming shortened V by 2 bases and J by 4 bases, and 13 bases separated the two germline ends. CDR3 loop: CASSFGGEIGNTIYF. The CDR3 DNA follows: TGCGCCAGCAGCTTTGGAGGGGAGATAGGAAACACCATATATTTT.

This clone was seen a single time. The chain combines TRBV7-9 with TRBJ1-1; 8 bases agree with TRBD1. Per germline, CDR1 SEHNR and CDR2 FQNEAQ (reference sequence). The V segment lost 6 bases and the J segment 3 bases; nucleotides outside the gene matches: 3. This CDR3 contains 13 residues. The CDR3 DNA is TGTGCCAGCAGATCGGGACAGGACACTGAAGCTTTCTTT. This sequence encodes CASRSGQDTEAFF.

The rearrangement links TRBV5-1 to TRBJ1-2; perhaps TRBD1 as D (6 bases). The V end was cut by 4 bases, the J end by 4 bases, with 17 bases between. The CDR3 length is 15 residues. Germline V gene lookup returns CDR1 SGHRS and CDR2 YFSETQ. The DNA of the CDR3 is TGCGCCAGCAGCGGGGCCGGGACAACCACCTATGGCTACACCTTC. Its protein is CASSGAGTTTYGYTF.

The CDR3 sequence: CASSYFLGQELFF. CDR3 coding DNA: TGTGCCAGCAGTTACTTTCTGGGACAGGAACTGTTTTTT. The chain recombines TRBV6-2 or TRBV6-3 with TRBJ1-4; 8 bases are a match to TRBD1. The germline CDR1 and CDR2 sequences are MNHEY and SVGEGT. This CDR3 is 13 amino acids long. J lost 12 bases, V lost 1 base, and 4 bases had no gene match.

The chain has TRBV11-2 and TRBJ2-2, with D perhaps TRBD2 (6 bases). V gave up 4 bases and J gave up 8 bases, with 14 bases separating them. Germline V gives CDR1 SGHAT, CDR2 FQNNGV. The length of the CDR3 is 14 residues. In DNA form, the CDR3 reads TGTGCCAGCAGCTGGGACTTTTCCGGTGGGGAGCTGTTTTTT. This codes for CASSWDFSGGELFF.

The V call is TRBV30, the J call TRBJ2-7; D call uncertain. The CDR3 runs to 15 residues. The ends were cut back, 0 bases at V and 5 bases at J, with 17 bases in the middle. Germline V CDR1 and CDR2: GTSNPN, SVGIG (reference sequence). As DNA, the CDR3 is TGTGCCTGGAGTGTACGAGCCAGGCTCTACGACGAGCAGTACTTC. Translated: CAWSVRARLYDEQYF. Looking up the rest from reference TRBV30 and TRBJ2-7 gives the full variable domain: SQTIHQWPATLVQPVGSPLSLECTVEGTSNPNLYWYRQAAGRGLQLLFYSVGIGQISSEVPQNLSASRPQDRQFILSSKKLLLSDSGFYLCAWSVRARLYDEQYFGPGTRLTVT.

The chain carries TRBV27 and TRBJ1-4; TRBD1 aligns across 7 bases. Unmatched junction bases numbered 4, after V lost 4 bases and J lost 2 bases. The CDR3 has 15 amino acids. CDR1 MNHEY and CDR2 SMNVEV come from the germline V gene (reference sequence). The CDR3 DNA sequence: TGTGCCAGCAGTTGGACAGGTACCACTAATGAAAAACTGTTTTTT. Amino acid sequence: CASSWTGTTNEKLFF.

The J gene is TRBJ2-2, the V gene TRBV15; D is perhaps TRBD1 (5 bases). Germline loops: CDR1 LNHNV, CDR2 YYDKDF (reference sequence). This CDR3 contains 16 residues. Deletions cut 3 bases from V and 2 bases from J, with 13 bases between. The CDR3, as DNA: TGTGCCACCAGCAGGAGACAGCCTCCAAACACCGGGGAGCTGTTTTTT. This encodes CATSRRQPPNTGELFF.

The chain recombines TRBV29-1 with TRBJ1-1; D might be TRBD1 (6 bases). The CDR3 has 13 residues. The germline V gene has CDR1 SQVTM and CDR2 ANQGSEA. V lost 7 bases and J 2 bases, leaving 14 bases between the germline ends. The CDR3 DNA reads TGCAGCGCCCAACAGGGTGGCAACACTGAAGCTTTCTTT. It specifies CSAQQGGNTEAFF.